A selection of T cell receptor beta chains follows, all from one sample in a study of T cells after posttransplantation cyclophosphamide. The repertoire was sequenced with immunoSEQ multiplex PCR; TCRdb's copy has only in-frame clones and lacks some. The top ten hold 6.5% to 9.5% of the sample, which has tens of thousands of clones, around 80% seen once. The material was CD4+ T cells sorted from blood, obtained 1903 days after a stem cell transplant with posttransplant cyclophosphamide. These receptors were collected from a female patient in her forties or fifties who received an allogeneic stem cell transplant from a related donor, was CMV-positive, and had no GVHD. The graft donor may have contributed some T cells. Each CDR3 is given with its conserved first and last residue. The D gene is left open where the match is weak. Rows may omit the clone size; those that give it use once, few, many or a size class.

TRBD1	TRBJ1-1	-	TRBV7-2	TGTGCCAGCAGCTCCCGGACAGGGAGGAACACTGAAGCTTTCTTT	CASSSRTGRNTEAFF
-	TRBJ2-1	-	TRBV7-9	TGTGCCAGCAGCTCCGGGGGTCCGGGGTCCTACAATGAGCAGTTCTTC	CASSSGGPGSYNEQFF
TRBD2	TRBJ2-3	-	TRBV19	TGTGCCAGTAGTATCATGTTCAGGACTAGCGGCCACACAGATACGCAGTATTTT	CASSIMFRTSGHTDTQYF
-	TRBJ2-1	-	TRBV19	TGTGCCAGTAGTATAGAAGGGGTCCGCTACAATGAGCAGTTCTTC	CASSIEGVRYNEQFF
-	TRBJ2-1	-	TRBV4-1	TGCGCCAGCAGCCAGACAGCCACTTTAGATGAGCAGTTCTTC	CASSQTATLDEQFF
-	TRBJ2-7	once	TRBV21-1	TGTGCCAGCAGCTCCAAGGGGATGCAGGGGGGTTTTTTGTACGAGCAGTACTTC	CASSSKGMQGGFLYEQYF
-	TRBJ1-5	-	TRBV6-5	TGTGCCACCCGCGTCCGGGGAGAGAGCAATCAGCCCCAGCATTTT	CATRVRGESNQPQHF
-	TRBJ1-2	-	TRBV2	TGTGCCAGCAGTCCCAGGCGGGCGGAGACAGGCTACACCTTC	CASSPRRAETGYTF
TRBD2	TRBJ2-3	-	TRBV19	TGTGCCAGTAGTCCCCGGGGGGGGTCCCGCACAGATACGCAGTATTTT	CASSPRGGSRTDTQYF
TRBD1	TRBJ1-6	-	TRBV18	TGTGCCAGCTCACCGGGGACAGGGGACTTTTCACCCCTCCACTTT	CASSPGTGDFSPLHF
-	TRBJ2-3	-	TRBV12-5	TGTGCTAGTGGTTTGGGCAGGAGCACAGATACGCAGTATTTT	CASGLGRSTDTQYF
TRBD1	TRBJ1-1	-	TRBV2	TGTGCCAGCAGTGGGACAGGGGGTTGGACTGAAGCTTTCTTT	CASSGTGGWTEAFF
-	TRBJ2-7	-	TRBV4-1	TGCGCCAGCAGCCTCCTAGCGCCGGCCCTCTACGAGCAGTACTTC	CASSLLAPALYEQYF
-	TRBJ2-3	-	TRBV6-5	TGTGCCAGCACCCTACAGGAGGGGTCCGCGCAGTATTTT	CASTLQEGSAQYF
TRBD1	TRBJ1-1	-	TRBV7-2	TGTGCCAGCAGCCTGACAGGGGGCGGCATGAACACTGAAGCTTTCTTT	CASSLTGGGMNTEAFF
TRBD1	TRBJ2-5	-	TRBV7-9	TGTGCCAGCAGCGAACGGGACAGGGTTGGTGAGACCCAGTACTTC	CASSERDRVGETQYF
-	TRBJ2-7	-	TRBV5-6	TGTGCCAGCAGCCTCACCCCAGGCGACGAGCAGTACTTC	CASSLTPGDEQYF
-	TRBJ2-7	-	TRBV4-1	TGCGCCAGCAGCCAAGATCTATACAGGAGCTCCTACGAGCAGTACTTC	CASSQDLYRSSYEQYF
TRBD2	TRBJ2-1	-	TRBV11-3	TGTGCCAGCAGCCGCGGGGGGGCCATCTACAATGAGCAGTTCTTC	CASSRGGAIYNEQFF
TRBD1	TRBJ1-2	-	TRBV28	TGTGCCAGCAGTTTAGGACAGGGGATTGGCTACACCTTC	CASSLGQGIGYTF
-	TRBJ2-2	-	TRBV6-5	TGTGCCAGCCGGCCTCGGCCAGGGAACACCGGGGAGCTGTTTTTT	CASRPRPGNTGELFF
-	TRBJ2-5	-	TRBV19	TGTGCCAGTAGTATGTCTCGGGGGGCCGGGGAGACCCAGTACTTC	CASSMSRGAGETQYF
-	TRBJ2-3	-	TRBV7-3	TGTGCCAGCAGCTTAACTAGCGGCACAGATACGCAGTATTTT	CASSLTSGTDTQYF
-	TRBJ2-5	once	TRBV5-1	TGCGCCAGCAGCACGGCGGGAGAGACCCAGTACTTC	CASSTAGETQYF
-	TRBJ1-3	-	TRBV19	TGTGCCAGTAGTATTGACAGTACTGGAAACACCATATATTTT	CASSIDSTGNTIYF
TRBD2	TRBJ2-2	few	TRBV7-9	TGTGCCAGCAGCTTAGCAGCGGGGGTAAACACCGGGGAGCTGTTTTTT	CASSLAAGVNTGELFF
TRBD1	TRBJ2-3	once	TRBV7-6	TGTGCCAGCAGCTTACTCACCGGGACAGGGAAGACAGATACGCAGTATTTT	CASSLLTGTGKTDTQYF
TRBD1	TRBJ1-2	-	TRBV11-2	TGTGCCAGCAGCTTAAGGACAGGCGGCTACACCTTC	CASSLRTGGYTF
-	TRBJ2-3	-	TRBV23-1	TGCGCCAGCAGTCATTCCGTTAGCACAGATACGCAGTATTTT	CASSHSVSTDTQYF